The clone carrying this T cell receptor (beta chain) appeared a few times. Its specificity is unknown. The entry originates in a study of T-cell memory formation after mild COVID-19. Study at large: Most TCR clusters belonged to a single donor.

TCRdb reprocessed the 5' RACE reads via MiXCR and lists one record per CDR3 protein. This sample has some 320,000 distinct CDR3 sequences, with around a sixth found just once. V was cut by 10 bases and J by 4 bases, with 15 bases left in between. The CDR3 is made up of 13 amino acids. The V gene's germline CDR1 is MNHEY and CDR2 SVGAGI. Findings of the study overall: Whereas later expanders leaned CD4+, clones contracting day 15 to 85 showed a balanced CD4/CD8 makeup. Clonal second-wave expansions that peaked on day 37 had unconfirmed SARS-CoV-2 specificity.

The material sequenced was PBMCs or a T cell subset sorted from them (not recorded which). The sequence was obtained from a man younger than 30 who had mild COVID-19 (a few samples of this study predate the infection). Cell type and time point are not known. The chain links TRBV6-5 to TRBJ2-3, with D maybe TRBD2 (5 bases). The CDR3 DNA is TGTGCCACTGCGGGCCTGAAAGCAGATACGCAGTATTTT. This translates into CATAGLKADTQYF.